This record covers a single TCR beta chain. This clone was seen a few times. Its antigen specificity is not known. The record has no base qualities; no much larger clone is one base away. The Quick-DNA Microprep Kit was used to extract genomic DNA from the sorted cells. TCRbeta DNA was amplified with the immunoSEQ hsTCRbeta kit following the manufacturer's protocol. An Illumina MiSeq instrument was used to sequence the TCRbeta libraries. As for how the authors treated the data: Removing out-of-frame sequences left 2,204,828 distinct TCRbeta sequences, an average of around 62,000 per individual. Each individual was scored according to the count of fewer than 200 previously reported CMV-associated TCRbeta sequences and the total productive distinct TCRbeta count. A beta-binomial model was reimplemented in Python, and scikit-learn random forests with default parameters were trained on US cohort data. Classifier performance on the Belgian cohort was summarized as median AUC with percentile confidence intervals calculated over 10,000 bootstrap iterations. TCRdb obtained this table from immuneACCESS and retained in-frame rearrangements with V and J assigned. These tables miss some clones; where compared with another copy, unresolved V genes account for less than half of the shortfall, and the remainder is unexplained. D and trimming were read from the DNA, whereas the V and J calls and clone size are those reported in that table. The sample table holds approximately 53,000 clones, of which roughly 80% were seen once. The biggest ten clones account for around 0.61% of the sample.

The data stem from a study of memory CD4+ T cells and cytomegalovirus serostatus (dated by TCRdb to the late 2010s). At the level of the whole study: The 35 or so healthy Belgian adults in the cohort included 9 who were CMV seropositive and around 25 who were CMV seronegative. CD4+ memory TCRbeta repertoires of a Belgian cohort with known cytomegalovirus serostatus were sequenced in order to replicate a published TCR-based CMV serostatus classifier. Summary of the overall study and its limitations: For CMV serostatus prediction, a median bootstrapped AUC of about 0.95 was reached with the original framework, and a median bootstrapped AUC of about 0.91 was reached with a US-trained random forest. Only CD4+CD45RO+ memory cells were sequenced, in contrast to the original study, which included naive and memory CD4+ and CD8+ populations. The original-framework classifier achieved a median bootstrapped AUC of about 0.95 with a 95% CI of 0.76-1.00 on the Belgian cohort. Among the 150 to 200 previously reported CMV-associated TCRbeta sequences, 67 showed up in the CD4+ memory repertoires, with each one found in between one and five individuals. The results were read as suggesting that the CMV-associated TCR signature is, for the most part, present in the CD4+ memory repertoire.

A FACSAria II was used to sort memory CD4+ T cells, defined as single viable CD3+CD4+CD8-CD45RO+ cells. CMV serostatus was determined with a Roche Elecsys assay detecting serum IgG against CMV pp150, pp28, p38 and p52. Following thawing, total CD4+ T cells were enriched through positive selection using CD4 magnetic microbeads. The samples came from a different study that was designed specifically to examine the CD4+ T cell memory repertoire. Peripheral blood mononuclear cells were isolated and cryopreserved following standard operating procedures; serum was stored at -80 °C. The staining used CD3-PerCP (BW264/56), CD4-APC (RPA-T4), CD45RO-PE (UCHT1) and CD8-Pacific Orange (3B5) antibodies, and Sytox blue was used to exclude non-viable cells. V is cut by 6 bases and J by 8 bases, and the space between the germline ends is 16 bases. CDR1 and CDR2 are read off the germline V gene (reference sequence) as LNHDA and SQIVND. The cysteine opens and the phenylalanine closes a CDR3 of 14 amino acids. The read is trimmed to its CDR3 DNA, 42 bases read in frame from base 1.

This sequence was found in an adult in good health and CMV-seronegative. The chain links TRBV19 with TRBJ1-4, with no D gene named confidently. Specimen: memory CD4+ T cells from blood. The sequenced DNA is TGTGCCAGTAGCCCGGTCGCGGGTAACGAAAAACTGTTTTTT. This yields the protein CASSPVAGNEKLFF. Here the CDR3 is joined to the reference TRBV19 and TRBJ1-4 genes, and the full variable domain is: DGGITQSPKYLFRKEGQNVTLSCEQNLNHDAMYWYRQDPGQGLRLIYYSQIVNDFQKGDIAEGYSVSREKKESFPLTVTSAQKNPTAFYLCASSPVAGNEKLFFGSGTQLSVL.